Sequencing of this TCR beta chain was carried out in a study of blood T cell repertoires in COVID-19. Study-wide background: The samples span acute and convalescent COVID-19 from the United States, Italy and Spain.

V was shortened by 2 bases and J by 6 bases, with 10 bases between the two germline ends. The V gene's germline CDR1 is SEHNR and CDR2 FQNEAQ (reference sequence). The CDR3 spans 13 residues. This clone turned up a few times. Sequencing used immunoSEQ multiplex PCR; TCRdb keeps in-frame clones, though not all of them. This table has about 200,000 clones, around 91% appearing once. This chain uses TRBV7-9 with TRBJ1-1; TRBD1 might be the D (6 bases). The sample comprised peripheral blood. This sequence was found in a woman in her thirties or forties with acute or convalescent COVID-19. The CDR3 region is CASSLYRVPEAFF. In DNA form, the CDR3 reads TGTGCCAGCAGCTTATACAGGGTACCTGAAGCTTTCTTT.